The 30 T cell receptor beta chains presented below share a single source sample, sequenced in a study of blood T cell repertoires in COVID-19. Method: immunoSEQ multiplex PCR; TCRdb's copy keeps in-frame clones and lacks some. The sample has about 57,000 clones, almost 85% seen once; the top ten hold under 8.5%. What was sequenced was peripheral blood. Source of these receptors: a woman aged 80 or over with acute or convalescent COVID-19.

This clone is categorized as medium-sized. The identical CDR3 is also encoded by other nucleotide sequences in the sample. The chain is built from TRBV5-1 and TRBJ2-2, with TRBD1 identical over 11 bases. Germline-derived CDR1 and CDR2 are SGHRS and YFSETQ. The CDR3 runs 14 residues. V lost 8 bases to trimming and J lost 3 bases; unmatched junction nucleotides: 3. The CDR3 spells CASAGQGDTGELFF. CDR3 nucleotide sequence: TGCGCCAGTGCGGGACAGGGGGACACCGGGGAGCTGTTTTTT.

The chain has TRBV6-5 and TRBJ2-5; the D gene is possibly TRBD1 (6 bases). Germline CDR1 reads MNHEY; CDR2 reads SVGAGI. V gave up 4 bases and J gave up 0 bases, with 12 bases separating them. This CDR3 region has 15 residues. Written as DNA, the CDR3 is TGTGCCAGCAGTTCAAGAGACAGGTACCAAGAGACCCAGTACTTC. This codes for CASSSRDRYQETQYF.

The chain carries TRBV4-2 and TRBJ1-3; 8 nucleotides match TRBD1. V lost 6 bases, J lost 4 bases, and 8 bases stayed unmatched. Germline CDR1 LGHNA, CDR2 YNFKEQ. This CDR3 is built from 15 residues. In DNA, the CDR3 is TGTGCCAGCAGTTCCGGACAGGGTCCCGGAAACACCATATATTTT. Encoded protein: CASSSGQGPGNTIYF.

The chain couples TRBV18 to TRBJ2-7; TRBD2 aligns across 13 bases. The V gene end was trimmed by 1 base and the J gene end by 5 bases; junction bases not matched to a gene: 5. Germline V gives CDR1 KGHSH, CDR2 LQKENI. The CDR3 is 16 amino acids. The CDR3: CASSPRTSGSSHEQYF. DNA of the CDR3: TGTGCCAGCTCACCACGGACTAGCGGGAGTTCACACGAGCAGTACTTC. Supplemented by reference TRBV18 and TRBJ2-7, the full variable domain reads NAGVMQNPRHLVRRRGQEARLRCSPMKGHSHVYWYRQLPEEGLKFMVYLQKENIIDESGMPKERFSAEFPKEGPSILRIQQVVRGDSAAYFCASSPRTSGSSHEQYFGPGTRLTVT.

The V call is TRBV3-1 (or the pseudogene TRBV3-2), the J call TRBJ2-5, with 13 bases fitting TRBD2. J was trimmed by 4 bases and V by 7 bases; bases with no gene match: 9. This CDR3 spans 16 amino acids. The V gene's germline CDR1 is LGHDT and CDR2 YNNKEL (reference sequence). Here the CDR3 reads CASNQRTSGSGETQYF. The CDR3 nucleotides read TGTGCCAGCAACCAGAGGACTAGCGGGAGTGGAGAGACCCAGTACTTC.

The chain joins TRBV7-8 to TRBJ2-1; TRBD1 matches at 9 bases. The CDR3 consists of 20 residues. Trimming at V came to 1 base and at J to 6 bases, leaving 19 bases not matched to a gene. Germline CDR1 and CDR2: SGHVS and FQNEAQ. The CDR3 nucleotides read TGTGCCAGCAGCTTAGTCCGGACAGGGGAATCGACTAGGCGGTCCAATGAGCAGTTCTTC. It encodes CASSLVRTGESTRRSNEQFF. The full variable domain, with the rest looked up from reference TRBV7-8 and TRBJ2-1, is GAGVSQSPRYKVAKRGQDVALRCDPISGHVSLFWYQQALGQGPEFLTYFQNEAQLDKSGLPSDRFFAERPEGSVSTLKIQRTQQEDSAVYLCASSLVRTGESTRRSNEQFFGPGTRLTVL.

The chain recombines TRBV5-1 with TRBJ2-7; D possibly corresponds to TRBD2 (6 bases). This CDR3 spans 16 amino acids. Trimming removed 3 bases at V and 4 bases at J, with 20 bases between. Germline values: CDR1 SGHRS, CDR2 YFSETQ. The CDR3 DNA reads TGCGCCAGCAGCTGGGGGGACCAGCTGCCTCTTTACGAGCAGTACTTC. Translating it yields CASSWGDQLPLYEQYF. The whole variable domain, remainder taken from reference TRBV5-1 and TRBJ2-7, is KAGVTQTPRYLIKTRGQQVTLSCSPISGHRSVSWYQQTPGQGLQFLFEYFSETQRNKGNFPGRFSGRQFSNSRSEMNVSTLELGDSALYLCASSWGDQLPLYEQYFGPGTRLTVT.

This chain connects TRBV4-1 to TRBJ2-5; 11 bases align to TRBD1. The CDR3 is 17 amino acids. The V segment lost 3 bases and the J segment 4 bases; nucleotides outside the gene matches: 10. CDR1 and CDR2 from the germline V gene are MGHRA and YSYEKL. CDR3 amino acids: CASSQGTGGFLGETQYF. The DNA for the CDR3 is TGCGCCAGCAGCCAGGGGACAGGGGGATTTTTAGGAGAGACCCAGTACTTC.

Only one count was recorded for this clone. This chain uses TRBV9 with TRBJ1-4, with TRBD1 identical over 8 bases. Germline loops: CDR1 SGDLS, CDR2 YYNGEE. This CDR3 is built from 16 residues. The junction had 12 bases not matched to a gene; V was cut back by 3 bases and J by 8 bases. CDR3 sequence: CASSAGQEILGEKLFF. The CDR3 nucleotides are TGTGCCAGCAGCGCGGGACAGGAAATCCTCGGGGAAAAACTGTTTTTT.

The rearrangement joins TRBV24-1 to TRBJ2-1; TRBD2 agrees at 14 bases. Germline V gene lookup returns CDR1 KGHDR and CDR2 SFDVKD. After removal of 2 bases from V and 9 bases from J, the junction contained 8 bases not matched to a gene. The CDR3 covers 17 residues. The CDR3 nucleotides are TGTGCCACCAGTGATTCGCCCGGGACTAGCGGGAGAGGTGAGCAGTTCTTC. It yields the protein CATSDSPGTSGRGEQFF.

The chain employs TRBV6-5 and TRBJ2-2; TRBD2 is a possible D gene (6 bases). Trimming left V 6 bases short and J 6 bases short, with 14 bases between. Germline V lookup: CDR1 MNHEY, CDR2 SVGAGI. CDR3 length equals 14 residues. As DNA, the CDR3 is TGTGCCAGCAGCACCCCACTAGCCCCCGGGGAGCTGTTTTTT. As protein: CASSTPLAPGELFF.

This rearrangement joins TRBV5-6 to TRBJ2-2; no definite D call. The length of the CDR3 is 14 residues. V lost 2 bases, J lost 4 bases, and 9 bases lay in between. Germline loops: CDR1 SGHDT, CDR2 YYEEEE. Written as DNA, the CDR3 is TGTGCCAGCAGCTTTCTACAGACCACCGGGGAGCTGTTTTTT. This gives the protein CASSFLQTTGELFF. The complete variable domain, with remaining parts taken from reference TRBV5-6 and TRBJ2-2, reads DAGVTQSPTHLIKTRGQQVTLRCSPKSGHDTVSWYQQALGQGPQFIFQYYEEEERQRGNFPDRFSGHQFPNYSSELNVNALLLGDSALYLCASSFLQTTGELFFGEGSRLTVL.

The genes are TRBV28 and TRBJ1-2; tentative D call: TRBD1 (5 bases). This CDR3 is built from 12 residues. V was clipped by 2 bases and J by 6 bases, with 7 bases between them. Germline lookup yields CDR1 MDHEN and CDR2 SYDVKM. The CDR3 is CASSLRGDGYTF. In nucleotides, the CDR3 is TGTGCCAGCAGTTTAAGGGGCGATGGCTACACCTTC.

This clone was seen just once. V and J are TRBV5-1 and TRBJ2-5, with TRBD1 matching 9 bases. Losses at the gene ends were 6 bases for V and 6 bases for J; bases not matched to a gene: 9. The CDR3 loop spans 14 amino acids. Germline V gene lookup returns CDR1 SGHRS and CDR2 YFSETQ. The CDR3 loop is CASKEGQGPKTQYF. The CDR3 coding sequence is TGCGCCAGCAAGGAAGGACAGGGGCCCAAGACCCAGTACTTC.

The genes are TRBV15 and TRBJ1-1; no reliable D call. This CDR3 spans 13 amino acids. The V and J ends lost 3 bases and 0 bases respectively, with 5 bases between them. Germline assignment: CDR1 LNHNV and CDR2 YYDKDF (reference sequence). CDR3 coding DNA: TGTGCCACCAGCAGGCAGGTGAACACTGAAGCTTTCTTT. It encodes CATSRQVNTEAFF. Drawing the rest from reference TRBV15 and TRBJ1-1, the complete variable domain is DAMVIQNPRYQVTQFGKPVTLSCSQTLNHNVMYWYQQKSSQAPKLLFHYYDKDFNNEADTPDNFQSRRPNTSFCFLDIRSPGLGDTAMYLCATSRQVNTEAFFGQGTRLTVV.

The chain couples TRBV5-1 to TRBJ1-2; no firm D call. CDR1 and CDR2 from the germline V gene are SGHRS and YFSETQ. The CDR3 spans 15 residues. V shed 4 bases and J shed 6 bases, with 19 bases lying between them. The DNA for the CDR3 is TGCGCCAGCAGCCCCTTTGGAGAGGGTAGCGATGGCTACACCTTC. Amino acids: CASSPFGEGSDGYTF.

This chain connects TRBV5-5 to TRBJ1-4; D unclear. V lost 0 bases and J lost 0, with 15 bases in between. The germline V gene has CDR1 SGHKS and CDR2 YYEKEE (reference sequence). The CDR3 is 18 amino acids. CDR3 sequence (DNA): TGTGCCAGCAGCTTGGTCTTACGGTTCTTTGCAACTAATGAAAAACTGTTTTTT. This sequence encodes CASSLVLRFFATNEKLFF.

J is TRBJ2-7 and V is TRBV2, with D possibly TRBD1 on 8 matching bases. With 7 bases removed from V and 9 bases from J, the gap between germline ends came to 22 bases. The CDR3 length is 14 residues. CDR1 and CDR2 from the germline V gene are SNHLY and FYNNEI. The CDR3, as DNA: TGTGCCAGCAATTCACAGGGGGGGCCAAGTGTGCAGTACTTC. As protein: CASNSQGGPSVQYF.

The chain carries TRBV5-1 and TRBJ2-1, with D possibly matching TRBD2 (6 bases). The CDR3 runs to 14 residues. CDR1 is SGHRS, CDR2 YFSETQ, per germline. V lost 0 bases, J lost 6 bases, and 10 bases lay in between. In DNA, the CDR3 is TGCGCCAGCAGCTTGGGGGGAGGTTCCAATGAGCAGTTCTTC. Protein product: CASSLGGGSNEQFF. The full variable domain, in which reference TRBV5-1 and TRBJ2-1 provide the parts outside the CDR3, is KAGVTQTPRYLIKTRGQQVTLSCSPISGHRSVSWYQQTPGQGLQFLFEYFSETQRNKGNFPGRFSGRQFSNSRSEMNVSTLELGDSALYLCASSLGGGSNEQFFGPGTRLTVL.

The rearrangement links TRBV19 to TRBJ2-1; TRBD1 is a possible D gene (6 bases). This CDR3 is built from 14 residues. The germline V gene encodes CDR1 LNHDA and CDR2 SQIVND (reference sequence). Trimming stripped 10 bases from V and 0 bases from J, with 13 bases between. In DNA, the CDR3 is TGTGCCACCCGGACAGCGGCCTCCTACAATGAGCAGTTCTTC. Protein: CATRTAASYNEQFF.

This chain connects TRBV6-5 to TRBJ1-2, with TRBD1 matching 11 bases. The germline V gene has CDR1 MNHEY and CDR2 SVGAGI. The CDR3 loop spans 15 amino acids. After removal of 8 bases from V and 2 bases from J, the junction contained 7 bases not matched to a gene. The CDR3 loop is CASSGQGAGNYGYTF. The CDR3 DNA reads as TGTGCCAGCTCAGGACAGGGGGCCGGGAACTATGGCTACACCTTC.

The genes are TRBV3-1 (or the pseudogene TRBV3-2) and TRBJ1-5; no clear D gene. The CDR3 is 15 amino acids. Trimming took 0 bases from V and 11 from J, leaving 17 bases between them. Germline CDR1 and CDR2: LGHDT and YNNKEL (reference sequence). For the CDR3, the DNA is TGTGCCAGCAGCCAAGAATCTGGCTTGGCCTTTGCCCAGCATTTT. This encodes CASSQESGLAFAQHF.

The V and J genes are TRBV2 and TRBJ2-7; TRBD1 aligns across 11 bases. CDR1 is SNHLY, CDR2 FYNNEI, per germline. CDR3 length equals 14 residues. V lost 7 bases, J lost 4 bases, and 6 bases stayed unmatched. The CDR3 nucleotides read TGTGCCAGCACCAGGACAGGGGGCGCGTACGAGCAGTACTTC. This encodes CASTRTGGAYEQYF.

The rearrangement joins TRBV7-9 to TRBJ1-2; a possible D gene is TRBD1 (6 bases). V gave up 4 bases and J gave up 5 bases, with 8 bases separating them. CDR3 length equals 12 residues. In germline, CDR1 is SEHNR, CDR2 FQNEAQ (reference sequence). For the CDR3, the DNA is TGTGCCAGCAGCTCCGGACAGTATGGCTACACCTTC. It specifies CASSSGQYGYTF.

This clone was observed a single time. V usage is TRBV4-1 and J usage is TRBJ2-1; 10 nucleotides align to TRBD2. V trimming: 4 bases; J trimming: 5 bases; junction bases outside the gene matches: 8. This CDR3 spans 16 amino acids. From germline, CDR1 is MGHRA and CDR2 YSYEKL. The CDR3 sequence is CASSPRATSGNNEQFF. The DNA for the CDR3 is TGCGCCAGCAGCCCTAGGGCAACTAGCGGGAACAATGAGCAGTTCTTC.

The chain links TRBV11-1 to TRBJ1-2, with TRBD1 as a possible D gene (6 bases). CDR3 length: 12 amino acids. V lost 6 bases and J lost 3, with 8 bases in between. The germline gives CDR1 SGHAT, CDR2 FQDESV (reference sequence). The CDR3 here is CASSRQDYGYTF. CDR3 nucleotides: TGTGCCAGCAGTCGACAGGACTATGGCTACACCTTC.

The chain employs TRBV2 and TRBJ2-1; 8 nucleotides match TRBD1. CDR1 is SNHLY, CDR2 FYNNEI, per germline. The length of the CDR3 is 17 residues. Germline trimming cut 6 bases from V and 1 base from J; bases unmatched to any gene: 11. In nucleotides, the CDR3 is TGTGCCAGCAGGCCTCGACAGGGGCGAAGGTCCTACAATGAGCAGTTCTTC. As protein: CASRPRQGRRSYNEQFF. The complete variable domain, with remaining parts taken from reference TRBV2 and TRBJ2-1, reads EPEVTQTPSHQVTQMGQEVILRCVPISNHLYFYWYRQILGQKVEFLVSFYNNEISEKSEIFDDQFSVERPDGSNFTLKIRSTKLEDSAMYFCASRPRQGRRSYNEQFFGPGTRLTVL.

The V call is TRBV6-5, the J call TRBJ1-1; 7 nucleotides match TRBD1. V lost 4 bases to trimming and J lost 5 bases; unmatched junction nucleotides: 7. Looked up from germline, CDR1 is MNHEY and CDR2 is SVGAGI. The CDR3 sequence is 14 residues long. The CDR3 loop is CASSSRGLRTEAFF. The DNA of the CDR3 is TGTGCCAGCAGTTCGAGGGGGCTGCGGACTGAAGCTTTCTTT.

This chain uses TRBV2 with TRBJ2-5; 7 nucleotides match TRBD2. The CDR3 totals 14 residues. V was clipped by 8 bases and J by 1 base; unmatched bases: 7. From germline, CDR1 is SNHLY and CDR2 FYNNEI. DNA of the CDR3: TGTGCCAGCGAATCAGCGGGATCCCAAGAGACCCAGTACTTC. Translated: CASESAGSQETQYF.

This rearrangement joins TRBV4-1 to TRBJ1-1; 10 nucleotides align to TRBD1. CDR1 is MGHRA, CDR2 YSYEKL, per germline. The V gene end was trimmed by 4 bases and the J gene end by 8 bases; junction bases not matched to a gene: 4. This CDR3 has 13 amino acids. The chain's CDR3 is CASSRDRGWEAFF. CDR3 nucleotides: TGCGCCAGCAGCCGGGACAGGGGTTGGGAAGCTTTCTTT.